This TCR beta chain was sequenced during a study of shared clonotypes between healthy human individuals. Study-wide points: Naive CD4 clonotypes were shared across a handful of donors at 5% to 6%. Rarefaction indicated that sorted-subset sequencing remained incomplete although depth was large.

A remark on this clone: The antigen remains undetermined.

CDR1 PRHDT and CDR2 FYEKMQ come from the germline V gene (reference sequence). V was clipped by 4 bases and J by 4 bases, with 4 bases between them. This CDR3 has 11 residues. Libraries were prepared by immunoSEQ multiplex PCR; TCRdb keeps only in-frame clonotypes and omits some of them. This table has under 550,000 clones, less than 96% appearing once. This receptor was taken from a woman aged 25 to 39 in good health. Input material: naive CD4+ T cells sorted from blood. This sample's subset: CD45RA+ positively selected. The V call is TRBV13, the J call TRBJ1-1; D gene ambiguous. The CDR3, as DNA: TGTGCCAGCAGCTCTCGCACTGAAGCTTTCTTT. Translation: CASSSRTEAFF.